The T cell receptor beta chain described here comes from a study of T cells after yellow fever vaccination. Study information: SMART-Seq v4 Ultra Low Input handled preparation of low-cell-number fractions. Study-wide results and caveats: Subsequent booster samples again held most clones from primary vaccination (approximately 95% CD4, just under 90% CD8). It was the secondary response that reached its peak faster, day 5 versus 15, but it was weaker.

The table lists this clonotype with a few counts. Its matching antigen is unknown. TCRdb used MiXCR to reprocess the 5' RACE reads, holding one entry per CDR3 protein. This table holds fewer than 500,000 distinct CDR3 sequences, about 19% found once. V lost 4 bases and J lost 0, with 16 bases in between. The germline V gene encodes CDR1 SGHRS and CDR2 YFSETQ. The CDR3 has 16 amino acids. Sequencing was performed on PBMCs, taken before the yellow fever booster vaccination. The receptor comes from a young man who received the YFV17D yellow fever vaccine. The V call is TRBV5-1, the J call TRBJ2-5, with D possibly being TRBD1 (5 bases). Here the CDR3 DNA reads TGCGCCAGCAGCGCCTACCTTCGACAGTACCAAGAGACCCAGTACTTC. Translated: CASSAYLRQYQETQYF.